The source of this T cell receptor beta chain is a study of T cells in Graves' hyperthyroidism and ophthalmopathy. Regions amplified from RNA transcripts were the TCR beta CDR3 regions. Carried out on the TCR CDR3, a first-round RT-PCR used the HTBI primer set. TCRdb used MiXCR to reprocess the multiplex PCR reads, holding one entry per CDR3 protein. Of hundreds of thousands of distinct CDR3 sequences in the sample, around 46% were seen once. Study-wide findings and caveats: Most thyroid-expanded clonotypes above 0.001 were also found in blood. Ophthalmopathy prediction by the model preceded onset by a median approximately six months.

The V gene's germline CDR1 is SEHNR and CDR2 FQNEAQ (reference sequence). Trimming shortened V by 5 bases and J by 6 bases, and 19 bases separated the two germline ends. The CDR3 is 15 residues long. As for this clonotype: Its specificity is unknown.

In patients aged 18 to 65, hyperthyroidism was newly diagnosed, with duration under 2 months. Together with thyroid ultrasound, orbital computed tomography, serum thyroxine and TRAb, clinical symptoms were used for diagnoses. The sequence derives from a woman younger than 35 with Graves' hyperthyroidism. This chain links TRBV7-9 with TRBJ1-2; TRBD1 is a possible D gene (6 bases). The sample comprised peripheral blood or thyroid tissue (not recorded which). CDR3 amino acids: CASSQDLQGQDGYTF. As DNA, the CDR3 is TGTGCCAGCAGCCAAGATCTCCAGGGGCAGGATGGCTACACCTTC.